The source of this T cell receptor beta chain is a study of blood T cells in healthy people across ages. Regarding this clonotype: Its antigen is unknown.

Combining a sample-barcoded 5' primer with a J-beta primer mix, a second PCR ran for roughly 6 to 12 cycles. One entry per CDR3 protein, called by TCRdb with MiXCR from the 5' RACE reads. The sample has some 1.5 million distinct CDR3 sequences; roughly 27% are singletons. Study results and limitations: Versus aged donors, long-lived donors had higher diversity and more naive CD4+ cells.

Approximately 10 milliliters of peripheral blood were drawn from each donor into EDTA-treated tubes. The germline V and J ends were trimmed by 7 bases and 0 bases, with 11 bases remaining between them. CDR1 is MNHNS, CDR2 SASEGT, per germline. This CDR3 spans 14 amino acids. The source of this sequence is a woman in her thirties in good health. Sequenced sample: blood. The rearrangement joins TRBV6-1 to TRBJ2-3, with D maybe TRBD2 (6 bases). CDR3 in amino acids: CASTEGSSTDTQYF. The CDR3 DNA is TGTGCCAGCACGGAGGGGAGTAGCACAGATACGCAGTATTTT.